The next 31 T cell receptor beta chains were all read from a single sample in a study of T cell responses to AZD1222 COVID-19 vaccine. Assay: immunoSEQ multiplex PCR; the TCRdb copy retains only in-frame clones and omits some. The sample has about 50,000 clones, 60% to 85% seen once. Sequenced here: peripheral blood, sampled on day 0 of AZD1222 vaccination. The receptors shown here come from an adult in good health.

This clone was counted a single time. The gene calls are TRBV10-3 and TRBJ1-3; the D gene is possibly TRBD1 (5 bases). The length of the CDR3 is 14 residues. Per germline, CDR1 ENHRY and CDR2 SYGVKD. V was clipped by 6 bases and J by 0 bases, with 9 bases between them. The CDR3, as DNA: TGTGCCATCAGCTCCGACAGCTCTGGAAACACCATATATTTT. Translated: CAISSDSSGNTIYF.

The chain joins TRBV9 to TRBJ2-2, with D unresolved. CDR1 is SGDLS and CDR2 is YYNGEE in the germline V gene. V dropped 0 bases and J dropped 0 bases, with 12 bases sitting between them. The CDR3 runs 17 residues. CDR3 amino acids: CASSVEQPSTNTGELFF. CDR3 DNA sequence: TGTGCCAGCAGCGTAGAACAACCGAGTACGAACACCGGGGAGCTGTTTTTT.

The chain couples TRBV5-1 to TRBJ1-1; TRBD1 might be the D (5 bases). Germline lookup yields CDR1 SGHRS and CDR2 YFSETQ. V was pared by 4 bases and J by 0 bases, with 10 bases between. The CDR3 contains 14 residues. In DNA form, the CDR3 reads TGCGCCAGCAGCCCCGGGACGGTGAACACTGAAGCTTTCTTT. As protein: CASSPGTVNTEAFF.

The chain couples TRBV27 to TRBJ1-5; tentative D call: TRBD1 (5 bases). CDR3 length: 16 residues. Germline loops: CDR1 MNHEY, CDR2 SMNVEV (reference sequence). V lost 1 base, J lost 7 bases, and 17 bases lay in between. CDR3 DNA sequence: TGTGCCAGCAGTTTATTAGGGCAGGGTTATGGGCAGCCCCAGCATTTT. Translated, it gives CASSLLGQGYGQPQHF.

V and J are TRBV30 and TRBJ2-7, with 7 bases aligning to TRBD2. Germline V CDR1 and CDR2: GTSNPN, SVGIG (reference sequence). The length of the CDR3 is 12 residues. J lost 0 bases, V lost 5 bases, and 1 base had no gene match. This chain's CDR3 is CAWGRGSYEQYF. The CDR3 region has the DNA TGTGCCTGGGGGAGGGGCTCCTACGAGCAGTACTTC. The full variable domain, with the rest looked up from reference TRBV30 and TRBJ2-7, is SQTIHQWPATLVQPVGSPLSLECTVEGTSNPNLYWYRQAAGRGLQLLFYSVGIGQISSEVPQNLSASRPQDRQFILSSKKLLLSDSGFYLCAWGRGSYEQYFGPGTRLTVT.

The chain couples TRBV4-2 to TRBJ1-1, with D maybe TRBD1 (6 bases). The CDR3 loop spans 15 amino acids. Germline-derived CDR1 and CDR2 are LGHNA and YNFKEQ. V shed 0 bases and J shed 3 bases, with 11 bases lying between them. As DNA, the CDR3 is TGTGCCAGCAGCCAAGATCCGGGGGCCTACACTGAAGCTTTCTTT. This sequence encodes CASSQDPGAYTEAFF.

This clone has a single count. The chain recombines TRBV28 with TRBJ1-1, with TRBD1 identical over 9 bases. V gave up 7 bases and J gave up 1 base; unmatched junction bases: 4. This CDR3 spans 14 amino acids. In germline, CDR1 is MDHEN, CDR2 SYDVKM. The CDR3 reads CASTMTGGNTEAFF. The CDR3 DNA reads as TGTGCCAGCACCATGACAGGGGGGAACACTGAAGCTTTCTTT.

The chain uses TRBV30 and TRBJ1-6; 7 bases are a match to TRBD1. Per the germline V gene, CDR1 is GTSNPN and CDR2 is SVGIG (reference sequence). CDR3 length: 13 residues. Germline trimming cut 4 bases from V and 9 bases from J; bases unmatched to any gene: 6. The CDR3 DNA is TGTGCCTGGAATCGACAGGGAGGTTCACCCCTCCACTTT. Translation: CAWNRQGGSPLHF.

The chain couples TRBV5-6 to TRBJ2-1; D ambiguous. The CDR3 covers 12 residues. Germline values: CDR1 SGHDT, CDR2 YYEEEE. Trimming removed 1 base at V and 7 bases at J, with 6 bases between. CDR3 in amino acids: CASSLLPNEQFF. CDR3 sequence (DNA): TGTGCCAGCAGCTTGTTACCGAATGAGCAGTTCTTC.

The chain employs TRBV4-1 and TRBJ2-1, with D tentatively TRBD1 or TRBD2 (5 bases each). V gave up 4 bases and J gave up 7 bases, with 17 bases separating them. The CDR3 is 15 residues long. Germline values: CDR1 MGHRA, CDR2 YSYEKL. This chain's CDR3 is CASSPPGPKVNEQFF. CDR3 bases: TGCGCCAGCAGCCCCCCGGGACCGAAGGTAAATGAGCAGTTCTTC.

This chain links TRBV7-9 with TRBJ1-1; TRBD1 is a possible D gene (5 bases). The CDR3 contains 13 residues. The germline V gene has CDR1 SEHNR and CDR2 FQNEAQ (reference sequence). V was shortened by 7 bases and J by 1 base, with 10 bases between the two germline ends. CDR3 nucleotides: TGTGCCAGCAACTCCCAGGGGAACACTGAAGCTTTCTTT. It specifies CASNSQGNTEAFF. Based on the CDR3 plus reference TRBV7-9 and TRBJ1-1, the full variable domain is DTGVSQNPRHKITKRGQNVTFRCDPISEHNRLYWYRQTLGQGPEFLTYFQNEAQLEKSRLLSDRFSAERPKGSFSTLEIQRTEQGDSAMYLCASNSQGNTEAFFGQGTRLTVV.

A remark on this clone: The same CDR3 is also encoded by other DNA sequences in this sample. This rearrangement joins TRBV6-5 to TRBJ2-7, with TRBD1 identical over 7 bases. Germline lookup yields CDR1 MNHEY and CDR2 SVGAGI. The CDR3 has 12 amino acids. V shed 6 bases, J shed 3 bases, and the junction held 2 bases outside the gene matches. CDR3 in DNA: TGTGCCAGCAGAGGGGACAGCTACGAGCAGTACGTC. Translated, it gives CASRGDSYEQYV.

V is TRBV24-1 and J is TRBJ1-5; TRBD1 is a possible D gene (5 bases). V was cut by 5 bases and J by 0 bases, with 7 bases left in between. The CDR3 length is 14 residues. Germline CDR1 and CDR2: KGHDR and SFDVKD. CDR3 amino acids: CATSVDTSNQPQHF. The CDR3 DNA reads TGTGCCACCAGTGTGGACACTAGCAATCAGCCCCAGCATTTT.

This chain links TRBV7-8 with TRBJ1-6; D call uncertain. Trimming stripped 2 bases from V and 4 bases from J, with 9 bases between. Germline-derived CDR1 and CDR2 are SGHVS and FQNEAQ. The CDR3 contains 15 residues. The CDR3 is CASSLIGLYNSPLHF. The CDR3 nucleotides read TGTGCCAGCAGCTTAATTGGACTTTATAATTCACCCCTCCACTTT.

This clone turned up a few times. V and J are TRBV29-1 and TRBJ1-4; 7 bases match TRBD1. The CDR3 is 14 residues long. V dropped 5 bases and J dropped 0; count of bases not matched to a gene: 3. Per germline, CDR1 SQVTM and CDR2 ANQGSEA. The CDR3 nucleotides are TGCAGCGTTCCTACAGGGGCAACTAATGAAAAACTGTTTTTT. Protein: CSVPTGATNEKLFF.

This rearrangement joins TRBV7-2 to TRBJ2-7; TRBD1 agrees at 8 bases. Trimming removed 1 base from V and 4 bases from J; junction bases left unmatched: 12. This CDR3 is built from 17 residues. Germline loops: CDR1 SGHTA, CDR2 FQGNSA. The CDR3 sequence: CASSLEQGEHLPYEQYF. CDR3 in DNA: TGTGCCAGCAGCTTAGAACAGGGGGAACATCTTCCGTACGAGCAGTACTTC.

This chain uses TRBV10-3 with TRBJ1-6; D uncertain. Germline CDR1 ENHRY, CDR2 SYGVKD. The CDR3 spans 15 residues. With 3 bases removed from V and 9 bases from J, the gap between germline ends came to 15 bases. CDR3 bases: TGTGCCATCAGTGACCCCGGGATCGCTGGTTCACCCCTCCACTTT. Translating gives CAISDPGIAGSPLHF.

This clone was found once. The chain combines TRBV5-6 with TRBJ1-3; the D gene is possibly TRBD1 (6 bases). Trimming pared 4 bases from V and 4 bases from J, leaving 18 bases between. CDR1 and CDR2 from the germline V gene are SGHDT and YYEEEE. The CDR3 is 16 residues long. The CDR3 DNA is TGTGCCAGCAGCAGCCCCCGGGACACGCAGGGAAACACCATATATTTT. Translation gives CASSSPRDTQGNTIYF.

The rearrangement joins TRBV7-6 to TRBJ2-5; TRBD1 matches at 11 bases. V gave up 6 bases and J gave up 4 bases; unmatched junction bases: 7. The CDR3 length is 15 residues. Germline CDR1 SGHVS, CDR2 FNYEAQ. The CDR3 here is CASRQTGTGGETQYF. CDR3 in DNA: TGTGCCAGCAGACAGACCGGGACAGGGGGAGAGACCCAGTACTTC.

The V gene is TRBV6-6, the J gene TRBJ1-2, with a tentative D call TRBD1 (6 bases). The CDR3 covers 17 residues. The germline V and J ends were trimmed by 5 bases and 8 bases, with 27 bases remaining between them. From germline, CDR1 is MNHNY and CDR2 SVGAGI (reference sequence). The CDR3 region is CASSPQALGASLWGYTF. CDR3 bases: TGTGCCAGCAGTCCCCAGGCCCTGGGGGCGAGTCTTTGGGGCTACACCTTC.

This clone appeared a few times. The rearrangement joins TRBV7-3 to TRBJ1-2; 8 bases match TRBD1. Looked up from germline, CDR1 is SGHTA and CDR2 is FQGTGA. With 5 bases clipped from V and 4 bases from J, the junction kept 9 bases outside the gene matches. The CDR3 is made up of 15 amino acids. The CDR3 protein is CASSPQGAPGYGYTF. In DNA, the CDR3 is TGTGCCAGCAGCCCCCAGGGGGCTCCGGGCTATGGCTACACCTTC.

The V call is TRBV19, the J call TRBJ2-1; no definite D call. The CDR3 sequence is 13 residues long. Deletions cut 5 bases from V and 4 bases from J, with 9 bases between. The germline V gene has CDR1 LNHDA and CDR2 SQIVND (reference sequence). CDR3 bases: TGTGCCAGTAGTCCCTACGGGTACAATGAGCAGTTCTTC. Amino acids: CASSPYGYNEQFF.

The chain links TRBV6-5 to TRBJ2-1; 11 bases fit TRBD2. CDR3 length: 15 amino acids. V dropped 6 bases and J dropped 7; count of bases not matched to a gene: 8. CDR1 is MNHEY, CDR2 SVGAGI, per germline. DNA for the CDR3: TGTGCCAGCAGATATGGGACTAGCGGAATAAATGAGCAGTTCTTC. Its translation is CASRYGTSGINEQFF.

The chain carries TRBV5-1 and TRBJ1-3; possible D gene TRBD1, 5 bases. Germline V lookup: CDR1 SGHRS, CDR2 YFSETQ. V gave up 3 bases and J gave up 3 bases, with 16 bases separating them. CDR3 length equals 16 residues. The CDR3 DNA sequence: TGCGCCAGCAGCTGGGACGGTAAAATTGGTGGAAACACCATATATTTT. Translating it yields CASSWDGKIGGNTIYF.

J is TRBJ1-4 and V is TRBV7-9, with a possible D match to TRBD1 (5 bases). V lost 5 bases to trimming and J lost 0 bases, with 7 bases between them. There are 14 residues in the CDR3. In germline, CDR1 is SEHNR, CDR2 FQNEAQ (reference sequence). The CDR3 DNA sequence: TGTGCCAGCAGCCAGACAGCAACTAATGAAAAACTGTTTTTT. It is translated as CASSQTATNEKLFF.

The chain recombines TRBV5-4 with TRBJ1-1; 8 bases map to TRBD1. This CDR3 contains 15 residues. Germline-derived CDR1 and CDR2 are SGHNT and YYREEE (reference sequence). V was clipped by 4 bases and J by 4 bases; unmatched bases: 9. CDR3 region: CASSVTGARATEAFF. The CDR3 DNA sequence: TGTGCCAGCAGCGTGACAGGGGCGCGGGCCACTGAAGCTTTCTTT.

The chain uses TRBV7-2 and TRBJ2-1; tentatively, D is TRBD2 (7 bases). In germline, CDR1 is SGHTA, CDR2 FQGNSA. The V end lost 0 bases, the J end lost 0 bases, and 21 bases lay between the germline ends. The CDR3 runs to 20 residues. CDR3 amino acids: CASSLARGGKGQSSYNEQFF. CDR3 nucleotides: TGTGCCAGCAGCTTAGCGAGGGGAGGGAAAGGACAGAGCTCCTACAATGAGCAGTTCTTC. The whole variable domain, remainder taken from reference TRBV7-2 and TRBJ2-1, is GAGVSQSPSNKVTEKGKDVELRCDPISGHTALYWYRQSLGQGLEFLIYFQGNSAPDKSGLPSDRFSAERTGGSVSTLTIQRTQQEDSAVYLCASSLARGGKGQSSYNEQFFGPGTRLTVL.

This clone came up a few times. This sequence joins TRBV4-1 and TRBJ1-6, with D possibly TRBD1 on 5 matching bases. V shed 6 bases and J shed 6 bases, with 9 bases lying between them. The V gene's germline CDR1 is MGHRA and CDR2 YSYEKL. The CDR3 runs 13 residues. The CDR3 reads CASSNRLNSPLHF. The CDR3 DNA reads as TGCGCCAGCAGTAACAGGCTTAATTCACCCCTCCACTTT.

The chain uses TRBV30 and TRBJ1-1; tentatively, D is TRBD1 (5 bases). CDR1 is GTSNPN, CDR2 SVGIG, per germline (reference sequence). The CDR3 has 13 amino acids. Trimming pared 2 bases from V and 1 base from J, leaving 8 bases between. The CDR3 loop is CAWSLGGNTEAFF. CDR3 nucleotide sequence: TGTGCCTGGAGTCTCGGGGGGAACACTGAAGCTTTCTTT.

V and J are TRBV2 and TRBJ1-1; D is undetermined. The CDR3 is made up of 11 amino acids. Between the trimmed V and J ends, which lost 2 bases and 6 bases, there was a span of 4 bases. Germline V gene data show CDR1 as SNHLY and CDR2 as FYNNEI. As DNA, the CDR3 is TGTGCCAGCAGTGAACTCTCTGAAGCTTTCTTT. Translated, it gives CASSELSEAFF.

The V gene is TRBV18, the J gene TRBJ1-1, with D possibly being TRBD1 (5 bases). This CDR3 has 12 amino acids. In germline, CDR1 is KGHSH, CDR2 LQKENI. V lost 3 bases to trimming and J lost 10 bases, with 12 bases between them. Here the CDR3 DNA reads TGTGCCAGCTCACCCACGACCCAGGGAGCTTTCTTT. This gives the protein CASSPTTQGAFF.